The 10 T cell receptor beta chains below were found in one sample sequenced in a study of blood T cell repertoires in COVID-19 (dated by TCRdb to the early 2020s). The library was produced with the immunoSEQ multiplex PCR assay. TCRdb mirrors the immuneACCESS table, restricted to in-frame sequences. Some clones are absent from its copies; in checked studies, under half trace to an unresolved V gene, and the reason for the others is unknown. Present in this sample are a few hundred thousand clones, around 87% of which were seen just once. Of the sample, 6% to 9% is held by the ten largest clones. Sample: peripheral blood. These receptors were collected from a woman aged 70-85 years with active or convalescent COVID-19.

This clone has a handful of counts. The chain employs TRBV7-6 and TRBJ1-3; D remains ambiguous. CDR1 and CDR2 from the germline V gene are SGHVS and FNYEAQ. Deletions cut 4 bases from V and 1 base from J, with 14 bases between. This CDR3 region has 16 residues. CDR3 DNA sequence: TGTGCCAGCAGCTCCGCGACTGGTTGGTCTGGAAACACCATATATTTT. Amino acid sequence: CASSSATGWSGNTIYF.

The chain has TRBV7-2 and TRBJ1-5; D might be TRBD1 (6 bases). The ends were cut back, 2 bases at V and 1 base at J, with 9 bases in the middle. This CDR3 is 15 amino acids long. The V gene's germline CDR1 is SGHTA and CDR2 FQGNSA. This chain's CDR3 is CASSLTQGSNQPQHF. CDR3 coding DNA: TGTGCCAGCAGCTTAACGCAGGGGAGCAATCAGCCCCAGCATTTT.

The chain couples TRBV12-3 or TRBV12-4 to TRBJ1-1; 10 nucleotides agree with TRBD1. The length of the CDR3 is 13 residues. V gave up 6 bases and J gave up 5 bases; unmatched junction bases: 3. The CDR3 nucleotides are TGTGCCAGCAGGCTGGGACAGGGGACTGAAGCTTTCTTT. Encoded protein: CASRLGQGTEAFF.

The CDR3 DNA sequence: TGTGCCAGCAGCCATAAAGAGACCCAGTACTTC. Residues: CASSHKETQYF. The chain has TRBV3-1 (or the pseudogene TRBV3-2) and TRBJ2-5, with D hard to call. Per the germline V gene, CDR1 is LGHDT and CDR2 is YNNKEL (reference sequence). This CDR3 region has 11 residues. Trimming shortened V by 3 bases and J by 3 bases, and 2 bases separated the two germline ends.

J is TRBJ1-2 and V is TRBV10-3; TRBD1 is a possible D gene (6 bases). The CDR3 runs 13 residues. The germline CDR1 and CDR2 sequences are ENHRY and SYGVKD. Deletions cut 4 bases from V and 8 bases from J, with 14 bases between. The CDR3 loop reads CAISVEQGRGYTF. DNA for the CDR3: TGTGCCATCAGTGTCGAACAGGGACGAGGCTACACCTTC.

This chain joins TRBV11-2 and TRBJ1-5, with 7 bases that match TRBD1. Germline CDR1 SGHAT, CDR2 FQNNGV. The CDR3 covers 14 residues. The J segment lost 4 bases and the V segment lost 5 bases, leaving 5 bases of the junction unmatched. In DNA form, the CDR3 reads TGTGCCAGCAGCCCCGGGACAGCAAATCAGCCCCAGCATTTT. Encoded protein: CASSPGTANQPQHF.

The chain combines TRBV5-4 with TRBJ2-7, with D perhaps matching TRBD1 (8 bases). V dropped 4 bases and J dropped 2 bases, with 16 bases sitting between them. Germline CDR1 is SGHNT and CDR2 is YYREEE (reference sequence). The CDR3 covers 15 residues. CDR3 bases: TGTGCCAGCAGCCGCCAAACAGGGGGGGCCTACGAGCAGTACTTC. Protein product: CASSRQTGGAYEQYF.

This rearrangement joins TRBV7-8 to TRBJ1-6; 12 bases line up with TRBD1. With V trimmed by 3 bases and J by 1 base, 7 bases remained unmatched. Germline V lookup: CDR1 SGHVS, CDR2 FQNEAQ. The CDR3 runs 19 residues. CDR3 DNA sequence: TGTGCCAGCAGCTTCCCGGGACAGGGGGCGGGTTCCTATAATTCACCCCTCCACTTT. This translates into CASSFPGQGAGSYNSPLHF.

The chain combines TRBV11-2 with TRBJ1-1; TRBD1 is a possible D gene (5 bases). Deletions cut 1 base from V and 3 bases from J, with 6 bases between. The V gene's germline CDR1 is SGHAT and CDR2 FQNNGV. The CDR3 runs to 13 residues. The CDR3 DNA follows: TGTGCCAGCAGCTTAGCAGGGTACACTGAAGCTTTCTTT. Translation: CASSLAGYTEAFF.

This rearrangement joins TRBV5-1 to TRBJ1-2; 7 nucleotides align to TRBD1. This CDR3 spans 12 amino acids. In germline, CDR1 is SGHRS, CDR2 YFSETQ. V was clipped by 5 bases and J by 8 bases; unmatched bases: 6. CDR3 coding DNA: TGCGCCAGCAGGTTCGACAGGGACGGCTACACCTTC. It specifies CASRFDRDGYTF.